This T cell receptor beta chain was captured by sequencing in a study of T-cell reconstitution after alpha-beta-depleted transplantation in children. This clonotype has a handful of counts. The TCRbeta library was prepared with unique molecular identifiers. One entry per CDR3 protein results from TCRdb running MiXCR on the PCR reads. The sample lists some 290,000 distinct CDR3 sequences; approximately 9.6% were seen once. V gave up 6 bases and J gave up 4 bases, with 12 bases separating them. The CDR3 runs 14 residues. The source of this sequence is a human donor who donated a stem cell graft to a child with SCID. The sample here was PBMCs from the stem cell graft donor, taken from the stem cell graft. This rearrangement joins TRBV12-3 or TRBV12-4 to TRBJ1-4; possibly TRBD1 for D (6 bases). The CDR3 bases are TGTGCCAGCAGAAGACAGGCCTTTAATGAAAAACTGTTTTTT. Protein product: CASRRQAFNEKLFF.